Below, 29 T cell receptor beta chains from the same sample are listed, as sequenced in a study of blood T cell repertoires in COVID-19 (dated by TCRdb to 2018 to 2020). Libraries were made using the immunoSEQ multiplex PCR assay. TCRdb obtained this table from immuneACCESS and retained in-frame rearrangements with V and J assigned. These tables miss some clones; where compared with another copy, unresolved V genes account for less than half of the shortfall, and the remainder is unexplained. Within this sample are tens of thousands of clones, with 75% to 90% of them counted one time only. The biggest ten clones account for about 15% of the sample. The material sequenced was peripheral blood. The receptors stem from a human donor in a cohort sampled during active COVID-19.

The chain joins TRBV24-1 to TRBJ2-1; D is unclear. Germline V gene sequence: CDR1 KGHDR, CDR2 SFDVKD. V was shortened by 9 bases and J by 1 base, with 9 bases between the two germline ends. This CDR3 region has 13 residues. The CDR3 spells CATASPSYNEQFF. The CDR3 coding sequence is TGTGCCACCGCGAGTCCATCCTACAATGAGCAGTTCTTC.

This clone was observed a few times. The chain links TRBV7-3 to TRBJ2-1, with D uncertain. The CDR3 runs to 13 residues. Germline V gives CDR1 SGHTA, CDR2 FQGTGA. Trimming left V 4 bases short and J 12 bases short, with 16 bases between. CDR3 region: CASSSSKHGGQFF. The CDR3 nucleotides read TGTGCCAGCAGCTCTTCTAAACACGGCGGGCAGTTCTTC.

The chain joins TRBV11-2 to TRBJ2-1, with 9 bases fitting TRBD1. The CDR3 is 16 residues long. With 3 bases clipped from V and 3 bases from J, the junction kept 6 bases outside the gene matches. Germline values: CDR1 SGHAT, CDR2 FQNNGV. CDR3 DNA: TGTGCCAGCAGCTTCTACCGGACAGGGGACTACAATGAGCAGTTCTTC. Encoded protein: CASSFYRTGDYNEQFF.

The chain uses TRBV30 and TRBJ1-6; 7 bases fit TRBD1. Unmatched junction bases numbered 5, after V lost 3 bases and J lost 6 bases. Germline V gene lookup returns CDR1 GTSNPN and CDR2 SVGIG (reference sequence). This CDR3 region has 14 residues. CDR3 DNA: TGTGCCTGGAGCTACAGGGGCGGTAATTCACCCCTCCACTTT. Amino acids: CAWSYRGGNSPLHF.

Here the CDR3 reads CASSIQGVTEAFF. The DNA of the CDR3 is TGTGCCAGCAGTATCCAGGGGGTCACTGAAGCTTTCTTT. V and J are TRBV6-6 and TRBJ1-1, with TRBD1 matching over 7 bases. Germline-derived CDR1 and CDR2 are MNHNY and SVGAGI (reference sequence). The CDR3 is 13 residues long. Trimming cost V 5 bases and J 4 bases; bases outside gene matches: 4.

V is TRBV7-9 and J is TRBJ2-7; TRBD1 might be the D (6 bases). This CDR3 has 13 amino acids. The V gene lost 5 bases and the J gene lost 3 bases, with 11 bases spanning the gap. The germline V gene has CDR1 SEHNR and CDR2 FQNEAQ (reference sequence). CDR3: CASSPATGYEQYF. DNA for the CDR3: TGTGCCAGCAGCCCCGCGACAGGCTACGAGCAGTACTTC.

This chain joins TRBV19 and TRBJ2-3, with TRBD1 as a possible D gene (5 bases). This CDR3 comprises 13 residues. V lost 4 bases, J lost 4 bases, and 9 bases lay in between. CDR1 LNHDA and CDR2 SQIVND come from the germline V gene (reference sequence). The CDR3 nucleotides are TGTGCCAGTAGTAAGGGGCTGGCAGATACGCAGTATTTT. It translates to CASSKGLADTQYF. The full variable domain, its missing parts supplied by reference TRBV19 and TRBJ2-3, is DGGITQSPKYLFRKEGQNVTLSCEQNLNHDAMYWYRQDPGQGLRLIYYSQIVNDFQKGDIAEGYSVSREKKESFPLTVTSAQKNPTAFYLCASSKGLADTQYFGPGTRLTVL.

The chain combines TRBV5-1 with TRBJ1-6; TRBD1 is a possible D gene (6 bases). Germline V gene data show CDR1 as SGHRS and CDR2 as YFSETQ. This CDR3 region has 16 residues. V was pared by 4 bases and J by 9 bases, with 20 bases between. CDR3 amino acids: CASSPQGQGLGSPLHF. In DNA form, the CDR3 reads TGCGCCAGCAGCCCCCAGGGGCAAGGCCTGGGTTCACCCCTCCACTTT.

This chain links TRBV28 with TRBJ2-5, with D maybe TRBD2 (6 bases). The CDR3 runs 15 residues. V lost 5 bases, J lost 8 bases, and 21 bases lay in between. Germline CDR1 MDHEN, CDR2 SYDVKM. The CDR3: CASSPAAGRRGTQYF. The CDR3, as DNA: TGTGCCAGCAGTCCCGCCGCGGGGAGGAGAGGAACCCAGTACTTC.

The DNA for the CDR3 is TGTGCCAGCAGCCCCTCCGAGGTTGACGAGCAGTACTTC. Translation gives CASSPSEVDEQYF. The chain employs TRBV3-1 (or the pseudogene TRBV3-2) and TRBJ2-7, with unresolved D. Trimming removed 4 bases at V and 5 bases at J, with 12 bases between. Germline V gene lookup returns CDR1 LGHDT and CDR2 YNNKEL (reference sequence). The CDR3 sequence is 13 residues long.

The genes are TRBV18 and TRBJ2-3; D is unresolved. Looked up from germline, CDR1 is KGHSH and CDR2 is LQKENI. V was pared by 5 bases and J by 3 bases, with 12 bases between. The CDR3 contains 14 residues. CDR3 in amino acids: CASSGMAVTDTQYF. The CDR3 coding sequence is TGTGCCAGCTCAGGTATGGCAGTAACAGATACGCAGTATTTT.

This clone came up once. The chain uses TRBV19 and TRBJ1-3, with D perhaps TRBD1 (6 bases). The ends were cut back, 3 bases at V and 2 bases at J, with 8 bases in the middle. The CDR3 totals 14 residues. Germline CDR1 reads LNHDA; CDR2 reads SQIVND (reference sequence). In DNA form, the CDR3 reads TGTGCCAGTAGTATCGCAGGGGCTGGAAACACCATATATTTT. Its translation: CASSIAGAGNTIYF. Full variable domain (remainder filled in from reference TRBV19 and TRBJ1-3): DGGITQSPKYLFRKEGQNVTLSCEQNLNHDAMYWYRQDPGQGLRLIYYSQIVNDFQKGDIAEGYSVSREKKESFPLTVTSAQKNPTAFYLCASSIAGAGNTIYFGEGSWLTVV.

V gene TRBV13 combines with J gene TRBJ1-3, with TRBD1 as a possible D gene (6 bases). Germline-derived CDR1 and CDR2 are PRHDT and FYEKMQ (reference sequence). This CDR3 has 16 amino acids. The V end lost 4 bases, the J end lost 2 bases, and 15 bases lay between the germline ends. Here the CDR3 reads CASSSQGKIPGNTIYF. CDR3 in DNA: TGTGCCAGCAGCTCACAGGGAAAAATCCCTGGAAACACCATATATTTT.

The chain has TRBV9 and TRBJ2-3; TRBD1 matches at 7 bases. V was clipped by 8 bases and J by 6 bases; unmatched bases: 9. The CDR3 has 13 residues. The germline V gene encodes CDR1 SGDLS and CDR2 YYNGEE. The DNA for the CDR3 is TGTGCCAGTGACAGGGAGAACTCCGATACGCAGTATTTT. Protein sequence: CASDRENSDTQYF.

The chain employs TRBV2 and TRBJ2-1; weak D call: TRBD1 (6 bases). V dropped 8 bases and J dropped 6 bases, with 14 bases sitting between them. Germline V lookup: CDR1 SNHLY, CDR2 FYNNEI. The CDR3 consists of 13 residues. DNA of the CDR3: TGTGCCAGCTCGCCGGGACACCCCAATGAGCAGTTCTTC. Protein: CASSPGHPNEQFF.

Written as DNA, the CDR3 is TGTGCCAGCAGCTTAACGGTGCCCCCGCCCTATGGCTACACCTTC. This translates into CASSLTVPPPYGYTF. The chain combines TRBV7-9 with TRBJ1-2; D not certain. The length of the CDR3 is 15 residues. V dropped 2 bases and J dropped 4 bases, with 14 bases sitting between them. Germline CDR1 is SEHNR and CDR2 is FQNEAQ (reference sequence).

The V gene is TRBV9, the J gene TRBJ2-2; TRBD1 matches 8 bases. Germline values: CDR1 SGDLS, CDR2 YYNGEE. The trim removed 5 bases at V and 1 base at J, leaving 4 bases unmatched. The CDR3 sequence is 15 residues long. Written as DNA, the CDR3 is TGTGCCAGCAGGAGGACAGGGCAGAACACCGGGGAGCTGTTTTTT. Its translation: CASRRTGQNTGELFF.

The chain recombines TRBV9 with TRBJ2-1; 10 bases match TRBD2. Germline trimming cut 1 base from V and 4 bases from J; bases unmatched to any gene: 5. The CDR3 is 16 residues long. Germline-derived CDR1 and CDR2 are SGDLS and YYNGEE. In DNA form, the CDR3 reads TGTGCCAGCAGCGTATCGCCTAGCGGGGGATACAATGAGCAGTTCTTC. Its translation: CASSVSPSGGYNEQFF. The full variable domain, in which reference TRBV9 and TRBJ2-1 provide the parts outside the CDR3, is DSGVTQTPKHLITATGQRVTLRCSPRSGDLSVYWYQQSLDQGLQFLIQYYNGEERAKGNILERFSAQQFPDLHSELNLSSLELGDSALYFCASSVSPSGGYNEQFFGPGTRLTVL.

This chain uses TRBV18 with TRBJ2-1; 11 bases match TRBD2. Looked up from germline, CDR1 is KGHSH and CDR2 is LQKENI. The J segment lost 4 bases and the V segment lost 3 bases, leaving 5 bases of the junction unmatched. This CDR3 region has 16 residues. In nucleotides, the CDR3 is TGTGCCAGCTCACCCACTAGCGGGAGTGGTTACAATGAGCAGTTCTTC. Amino acids: CASSPTSGSGYNEQFF.

This clone was recorded once. The chain recombines TRBV12-3 or TRBV12-4 with TRBJ1-2; D remains ambiguous. The CDR3 extends over 13 amino acids. Trimming took off 6 bases at V and 2 bases at J, with 10 bases between the two ends. As DNA, the CDR3 is TGTGCCAGCAGCCTGGAGGGCAACTATGGCTACACCTTC. This codes for CASSLEGNYGYTF.

This chain uses TRBV12-5 with TRBJ2-1; 7 bases are shared with TRBD2. Trimming cost V 5 bases and J 10 bases; bases outside gene matches: 8. CDR3 length equals 13 residues. CDR1 is LGHNT and CDR2 is FRNRAP in the germline V gene. CDR3 region: CASGKTLAREQFF. As DNA, the CDR3 is TGTGCTAGTGGTAAAACACTAGCGCGGGAGCAGTTCTTC.

CDR3 coding DNA: TGTGCCAGCTCACCTTACGACAGCTCCTCTGGAAACACCATATATTTT. Translating it yields CASSPYDSSSGNTIYF. The V gene is TRBV18, the J gene TRBJ1-3; D possibly corresponds to TRBD1 (5 bases). The length of the CDR3 is 16 residues. Looked up from germline, CDR1 is KGHSH and CDR2 is LQKENI. Trimming took off 3 bases at V and 0 bases at J, with 12 bases between the two ends.

The chain employs TRBV5-5 and TRBJ2-7; 9 nucleotides agree with TRBD1. After removal of 3 bases from V and 7 bases from J, the junction contained 8 bases not matched to a gene. In germline, CDR1 is SGHKS, CDR2 YYEKEE (reference sequence). The CDR3 runs to 14 residues. CDR3 protein: CASSSLQGAEEQYF. In DNA, the CDR3 is TGTGCCAGCAGCTCCTTACAGGGGGCGGAGGAGCAGTACTTC.

The V gene is TRBV29-1, the J gene TRBJ1-1, with D tentatively TRBD1 (5 bases). This CDR3 contains 14 residues. The germline CDR1 and CDR2 sequences are SQVTM and ANQGSEA. Trimming shortened V by 1 base and J by 7 bases, and 16 bases separated the two germline ends. The CDR3 nucleotides read TGCAGCGTTGAAGGCATCTCGGCAGGGAATGAAGCTTTCTTT. It encodes CSVEGISAGNEAFF. The whole variable domain, filled in from reference TRBV29-1 and TRBJ1-1, reads SAVISQKPSRDICQRGTSLTIQCQVDSQVTMMFWYRQQPGQSLTLIATANQGSEATYESGFVIDKFPISRPNLTFSTLTVSNMSPEDSSIYLCSVEGISAGNEAFFGQGTRLTVV.

For this clone: The junction departs from germline at one end; a sequencing error may be responsible. The chain carries TRBV7-9 and TRBJ2-1; TRBD2 matches at 9 bases. Germline V lookup: CDR1 SEHNR, CDR2 FQNEAQ (reference sequence). The CDR3 runs to 16 residues. For the CDR3, the DNA is TGTGCCAGCAGCCTAGCGCTAGCGGGATCTTACAATGAGCAGTTCTTC. This codes for CASSLALAGSYNEQFF.

The count of this clone is one. J is TRBJ1-2 and V is TRBV25-1, with TRBD1 matching 7 bases. This CDR3 is 15 amino acids long. Trimming at V came to 4 bases and at J to 7 bases, leaving 12 bases not matched to a gene. The germline gives CDR1 MGHDK, CDR2 SYGVNS. CDR3 DNA sequence: TGTGCCAGCAGTGTCAGGGACAGAGAAATACGTGGCTACACCTTC. Its protein product is CASSVRDREIRGYTF.

V is TRBV5-1 and J is TRBJ1-2, with 7 bases that match TRBD1. V trimming: 1 base; J trimming: 2 bases; junction bases outside the gene matches: 2. The CDR3 runs 14 residues. Germline lookup yields CDR1 SGHRS and CDR2 YFSETQ. The CDR3 bases are TGCGCCAGCAGCTTGACAGGGGACAACTATGGCTACACCTTC. Protein sequence: CASSLTGDNYGYTF.

This rearrangement joins TRBV30 to TRBJ1-1; TRBD1 might be the D (5 bases). Trimming removed 3 bases at V and 12 bases at J, with 14 bases between. The germline V gene encodes CDR1 GTSNPN and CDR2 SVGIG (reference sequence). This CDR3 has 11 amino acids. The CDR3 nucleotides read TGTGCCTGGAGCGCTCTCGGGGGAACTTTCTTT. Translated, it gives CAWSALGGTFF.

The chain combines TRBV5-1 with TRBJ2-2; TRBD1 matches at 7 bases. Germline loops: CDR1 SGHRS, CDR2 YFSETQ. Trimming removed 4 bases from V and 4 bases from J; junction bases left unmatched: 4. The CDR3 is 14 amino acids. The CDR3 bases are TGCGCCAGCAGCCCCGGGACAGTCACCGGGGAGCTGTTTTTT. Its translation: CASSPGTVTGELFF.